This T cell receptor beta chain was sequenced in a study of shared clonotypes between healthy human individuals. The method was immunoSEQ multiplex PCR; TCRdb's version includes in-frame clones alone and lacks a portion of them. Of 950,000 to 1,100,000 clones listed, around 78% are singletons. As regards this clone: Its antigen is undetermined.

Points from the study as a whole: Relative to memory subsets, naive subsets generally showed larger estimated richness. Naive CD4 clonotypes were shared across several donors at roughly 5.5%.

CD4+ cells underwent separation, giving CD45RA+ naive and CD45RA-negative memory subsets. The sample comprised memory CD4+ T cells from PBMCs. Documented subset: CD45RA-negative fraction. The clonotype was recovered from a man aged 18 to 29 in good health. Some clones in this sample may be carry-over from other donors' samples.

CDR3 sequence: CASSQDLWRRYFQETQYF. CDR3 sequence (DNA): TGTGCCAGCAGCCAAGATCTGTGGCGGAGATACTTTCAAGAGACCCAGTACTTC. V and J are TRBV4-2 and TRBJ2-5; D unresolved. In germline, CDR1 is LGHNA, CDR2 YNFKEQ. The V gene lost 0 bases and the J gene lost 2 bases, with 19 bases spanning the gap. This CDR3 contains 18 residues.